The T cell receptor (beta chain) described here comes from a study of CD8+CD57+ T cells in acquired aplastic anemia. This CDR3 contains 10 residues. Trimming removed 6 bases from V and 9 bases from J, with 9 bases in between. CDR1 and CDR2 from the germline V gene are SGHTA and FQGTGA. Genomic DNA acted as the template from which TCR beta VDJ combination and CDR3 sequence profiling were carried out. TCRdb reanalysed the reads using MiXCR and keeps one entry per CDR3 protein. Counted here are under 200,000 distinct CDR3 sequences, around 45% occurring once; the ten biggest clones make up approximately 1%.

The specimen was sorted CD4+, CD8+, or CD8+CD57+ T cells (not recorded which) from PBMCs. This clonotype was sampled from a human donor in good health. The chain is built from TRBV7-3 and TRBJ2-7; a weak D match, TRBD2 (6 bases). CDR3 residues: CASSEGGQYF. In nucleotides, the CDR3 is TGTGCCAGCAGTGAGGGAGGGCAGTACTTC. Supplemented by reference TRBV7-3 and TRBJ2-7, the full variable domain reads GAGVSQTPSNKVTEKGKYVELRCDPISGHTALYWYRQSLGQGPEFLIYFQGTGAADDSGLPNDRFFAVRPEGSVSTLKIQRTERGDSAVYLCASSEGGQYFGPGTRLTVT.